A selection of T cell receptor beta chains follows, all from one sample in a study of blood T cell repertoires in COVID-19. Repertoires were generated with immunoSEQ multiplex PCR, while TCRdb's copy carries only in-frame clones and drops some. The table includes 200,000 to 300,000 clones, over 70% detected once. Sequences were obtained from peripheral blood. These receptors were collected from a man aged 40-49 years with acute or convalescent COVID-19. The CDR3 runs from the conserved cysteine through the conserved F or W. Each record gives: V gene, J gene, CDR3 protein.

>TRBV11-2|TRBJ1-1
CASSSIGGGGVGAFF
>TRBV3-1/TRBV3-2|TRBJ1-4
CASSPTQISNEKLFF
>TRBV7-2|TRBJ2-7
CASSSGAGGPYEQYF
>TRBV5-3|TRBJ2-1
CARSCRLAGDNEQFF
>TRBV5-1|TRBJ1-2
CASSPVGQNYGYTF
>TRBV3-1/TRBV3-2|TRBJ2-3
CASSQASGRITDTQYF
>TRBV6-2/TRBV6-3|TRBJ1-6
CASSPRLPGQDNSPLHF
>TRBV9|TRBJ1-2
CASSVDGGDGYTF
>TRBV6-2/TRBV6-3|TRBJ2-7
CASSYVGRLAPLEQYF
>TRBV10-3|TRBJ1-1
CAISEYPGNTEAFF
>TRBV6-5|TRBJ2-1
CASNPLPGQGDEQFF
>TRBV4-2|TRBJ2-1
CASSQDGASGEQFF
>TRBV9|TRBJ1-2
CASTRDYGYTF
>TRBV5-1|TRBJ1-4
CASSRTQGENEKLFF
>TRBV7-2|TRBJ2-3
CASSIQAGGGTDTQYF
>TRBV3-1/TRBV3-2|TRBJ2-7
CASSQRGYEQYF
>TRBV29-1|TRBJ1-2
CSVYVLTANYGYTF
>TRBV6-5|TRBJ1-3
CASRGRYSGNTIYF
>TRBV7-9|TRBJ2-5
CASSLVGATGETQYF
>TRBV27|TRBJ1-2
CASSPIDTVNYGYTF
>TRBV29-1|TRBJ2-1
CSVEGLRESTDEQFF
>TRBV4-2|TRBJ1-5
CASSQTGDRQHF
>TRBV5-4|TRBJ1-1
CASSFGFRRENTEAFF
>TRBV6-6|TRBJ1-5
CASGVGVAQPQHF
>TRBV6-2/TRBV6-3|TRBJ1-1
CASSYDRDHTEAFF
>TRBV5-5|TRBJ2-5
CASSKDSLQVETQYF
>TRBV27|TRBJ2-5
CASSGIKGLAEETQYF
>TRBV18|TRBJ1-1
CASSPRADRGGTEAFF
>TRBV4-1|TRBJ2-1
CASRLAGDNEQFF
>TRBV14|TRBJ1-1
CASSQATGSMNTEAFF
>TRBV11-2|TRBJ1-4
CASSLDLPGLTEKLFF
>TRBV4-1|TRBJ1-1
CASSQPGLSPETEAFF
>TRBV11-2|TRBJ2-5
CASSLDGRAPQETQYF
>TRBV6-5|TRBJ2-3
CASKAGVLGTDTQYF
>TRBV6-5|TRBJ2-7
CASQDSSYEQYF
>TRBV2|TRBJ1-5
CASMGGYNQPQHF
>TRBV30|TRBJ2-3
CAWGLAGTDTQYF
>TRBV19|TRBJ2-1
CATRLAGGPSYNEQFF
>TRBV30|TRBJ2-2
CAWSVLDRELFF
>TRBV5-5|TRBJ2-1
CASSLVSSGNNEQFF
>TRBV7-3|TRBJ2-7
CASSLEGWASASYEQYF
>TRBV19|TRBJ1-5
CASKEGQGAVQPQHF
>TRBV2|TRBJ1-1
CASRGTFTNEAFF
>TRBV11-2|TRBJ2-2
CASSFVERRGGTGELFF